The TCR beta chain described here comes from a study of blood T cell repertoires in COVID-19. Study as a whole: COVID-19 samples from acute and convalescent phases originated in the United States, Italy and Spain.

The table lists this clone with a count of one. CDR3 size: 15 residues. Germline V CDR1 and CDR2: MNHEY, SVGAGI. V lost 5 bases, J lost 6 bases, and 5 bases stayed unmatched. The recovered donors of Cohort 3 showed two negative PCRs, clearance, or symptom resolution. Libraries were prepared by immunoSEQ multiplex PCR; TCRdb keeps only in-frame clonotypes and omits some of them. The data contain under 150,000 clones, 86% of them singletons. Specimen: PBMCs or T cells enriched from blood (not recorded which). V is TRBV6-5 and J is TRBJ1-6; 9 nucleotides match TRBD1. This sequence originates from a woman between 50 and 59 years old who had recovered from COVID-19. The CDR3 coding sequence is TGTGCCAGCAGTCACCGGACAGGGGCTAATTCACCCCTCCACTTT. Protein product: CASSHRTGANSPLHF.